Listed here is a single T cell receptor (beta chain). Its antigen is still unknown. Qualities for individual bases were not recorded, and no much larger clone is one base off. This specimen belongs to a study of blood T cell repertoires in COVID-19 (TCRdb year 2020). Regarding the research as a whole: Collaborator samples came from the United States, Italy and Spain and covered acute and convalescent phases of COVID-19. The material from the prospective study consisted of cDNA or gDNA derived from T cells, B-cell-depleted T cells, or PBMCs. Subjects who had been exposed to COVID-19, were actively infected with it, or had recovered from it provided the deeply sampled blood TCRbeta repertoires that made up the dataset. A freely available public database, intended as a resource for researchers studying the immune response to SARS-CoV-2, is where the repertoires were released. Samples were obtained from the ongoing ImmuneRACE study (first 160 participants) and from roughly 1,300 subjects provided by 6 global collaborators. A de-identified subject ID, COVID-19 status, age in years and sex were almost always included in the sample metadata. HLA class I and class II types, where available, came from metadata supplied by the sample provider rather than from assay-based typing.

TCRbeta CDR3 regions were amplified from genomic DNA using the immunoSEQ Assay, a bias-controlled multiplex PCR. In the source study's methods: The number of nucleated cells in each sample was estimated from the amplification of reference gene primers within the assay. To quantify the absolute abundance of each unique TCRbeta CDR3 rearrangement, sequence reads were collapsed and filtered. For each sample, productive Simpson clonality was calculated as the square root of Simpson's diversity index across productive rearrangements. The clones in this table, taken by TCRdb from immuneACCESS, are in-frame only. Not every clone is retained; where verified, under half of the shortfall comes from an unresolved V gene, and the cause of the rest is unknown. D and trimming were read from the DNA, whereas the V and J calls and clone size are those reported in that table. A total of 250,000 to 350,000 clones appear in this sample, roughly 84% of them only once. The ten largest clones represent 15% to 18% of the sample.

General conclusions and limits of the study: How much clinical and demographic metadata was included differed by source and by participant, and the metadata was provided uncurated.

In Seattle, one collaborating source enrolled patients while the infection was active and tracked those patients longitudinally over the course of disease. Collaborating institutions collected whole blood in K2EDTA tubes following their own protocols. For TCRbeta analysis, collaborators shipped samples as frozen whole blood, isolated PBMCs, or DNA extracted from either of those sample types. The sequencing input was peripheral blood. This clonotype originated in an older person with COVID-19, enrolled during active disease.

The CDR3 corresponds to CASSLLSGWASGAPSYEQYF. The DNA is TGTGCCAGCAGCTTATTATCGGGTTGGGCTAGCGGGGCTCCCTCCTACGAGCAGTACTTC. This chain is built from TRBV7-8 and TRBJ2-7, and 9 junction bases match TRBD2. The germline V gene sets CDR1 to SGHVS and CDR2 to FQNEAQ. Trimming leaves V shorter by 2 bases and J shorter by 0 bases, with the junction holding 17 bases beyond the gene matches. The CDR3 numbers 20 residues from cysteine through phenylalanine. This entry keeps only the CDR3 DNA: 60 bases, framed from base 1.